The entry that follows covers one TCR beta chain sequence. The data were taken from a study of cytomegalovirus exposure and HLA in healthy donors. V lost 5 bases and J lost 5; bases outside the gene matches: 11. The CDR3 is made up of 16 amino acids. CDR1 ENHRY and CDR2 SYGVKD come from the germline V gene. This PCR relied on a set of 60 Vbeta primers and 13 Jbeta primers. In the original workflow: About 10 million shared chains were among the roughly 80 million unique TCR beta chains that a later analysis counted. Sequencing used immunoSEQ multiplex PCR; TCRdb keeps in-frame clones, though not all of them. The V and J calls and clone size were taken over from that table, and D and trimming were inferred from the DNA. Its table records around 190,000 clones.

This sequence originates from a woman under 40 in good health and CMV-seropositive. The gene calls are TRBV10-3 and TRBJ2-7; TRBD2 matches at 11 bases. Sequencing was done on a sample of PBMCs. The CDR3 coding sequence is TGTGCCATCAGTTTCCCTAGCGGGGGGCCCCTCAACGAGCAGTACTTC. It codes for CAISFPSGGPLNEQYF.